The T cell receptor (beta chain) under discussion was sequenced for a study of blood T cell repertoires in COVID-19. Study-level information: Researchers got acute and convalescent COVID-19 samples from the United States, Italy and Spain. The cDNA or gDNA used as material had been derived from T cells, B-cell-depleted T cells, or PBMCs.

How the authors handled the data: Estimation of nucleated cell counts was performed using reference gene primer amplification. The assay was immunoSEQ multiplex PCR, and TCRdb's table has in-frame clones only and misses some. From that table come the V and J calls and clone size; the DNA was used to work out D and trimming. The repertoire includes about 200,000 clones, approximately 80% of them detected once, and over 10% sits in the top ten. This CDR3 contains 16 residues. Trimming took 0 bases from V and 7 from J; bases not matched to a gene: 8. The germline CDR1 and CDR2 sequences are ENHRY and SYGVKD.

J is TRBJ2-1 and V is TRBV10-3; 8 bases align to TRBD1. Specimen: peripheral blood. The clonotype comes from a human donor in a cohort sampled during active COVID-19. In DNA, the CDR3 is TGTGCCATCAGTGAGTCGGCAGGGGGCAGCGGGAATGAGCAGTTCTTC. The encoded protein is CAISESAGGSGNEQFF.